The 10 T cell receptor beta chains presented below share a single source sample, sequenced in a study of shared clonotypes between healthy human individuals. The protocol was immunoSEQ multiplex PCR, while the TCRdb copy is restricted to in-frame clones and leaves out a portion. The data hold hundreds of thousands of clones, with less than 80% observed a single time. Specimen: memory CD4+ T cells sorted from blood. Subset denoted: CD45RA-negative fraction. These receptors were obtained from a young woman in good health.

CDR3 protein: CSVAGVSRGYTF. In DNA, the CDR3 is TGCAGCGTTGCGGGAGTCTCGAGGGGCTACACCTTC. This chain joins TRBV29-1 and TRBJ1-2; D gene ambiguous. The CDR3 has 12 residues. V lost 4 bases to trimming and J lost 8 bases, with 14 bases between them. In germline, CDR1 is SQVTM, CDR2 ANQGSEA.

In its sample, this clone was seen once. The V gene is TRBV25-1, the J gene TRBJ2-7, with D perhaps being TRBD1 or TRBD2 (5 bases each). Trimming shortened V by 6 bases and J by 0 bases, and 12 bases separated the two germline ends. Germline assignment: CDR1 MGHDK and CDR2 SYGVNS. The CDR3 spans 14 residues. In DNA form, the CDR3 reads TGTGCCAGCAGCCGGGACGGAGGCTCCTACGAGCAGTACTTC. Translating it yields CASSRDGGSYEQYF.

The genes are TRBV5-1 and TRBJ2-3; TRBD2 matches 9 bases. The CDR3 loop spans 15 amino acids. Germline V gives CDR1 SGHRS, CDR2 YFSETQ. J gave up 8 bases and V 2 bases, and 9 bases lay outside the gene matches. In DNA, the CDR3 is TGCGCCAGCAGCTTATCCGGCGGGAGGGCCACTACGCAGTATTTT. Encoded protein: CASSLSGGRATTQYF.

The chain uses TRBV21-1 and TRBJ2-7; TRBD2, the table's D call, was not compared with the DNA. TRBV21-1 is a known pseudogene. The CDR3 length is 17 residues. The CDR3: CASSSTRGSGRAYEQYF. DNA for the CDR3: TGTGCCAGCAGCTCCACAAGGGGGAGCGGGAGGGCCTACGAGCAGTACTTC.

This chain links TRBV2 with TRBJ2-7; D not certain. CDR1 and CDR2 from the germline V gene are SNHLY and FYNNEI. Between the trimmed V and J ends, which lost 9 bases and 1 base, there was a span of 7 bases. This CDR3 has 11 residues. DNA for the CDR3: TGTGCCAGTCAGAAGTCCTACGAGCAGTACTTC. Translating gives CASQKSYEQYF. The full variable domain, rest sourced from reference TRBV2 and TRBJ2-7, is EPEVTQTPSHQVTQMGQEVILRCVPISNHLYFYWYRQILGQKVEFLVSFYNNEISEKSEIFDDQFSVERPDGSNFTLKIRSTKLEDSAMYFCASQKSYEQYFGPGTRLTVT.

CDR3 residues: CASPVNEQFF. In DNA form, the CDR3 reads TGTGCCAGCCCGGTTAATGAGCAGTTCTTC. This sequence joins TRBV7-2 and TRBJ2-1; D uncertain. The CDR3 totals 10 residues. The V end lost 8 bases, the J end lost 7 bases, and 6 bases lay between the germline ends. Germline CDR1 reads SGHTA; CDR2 reads FQGNSA.

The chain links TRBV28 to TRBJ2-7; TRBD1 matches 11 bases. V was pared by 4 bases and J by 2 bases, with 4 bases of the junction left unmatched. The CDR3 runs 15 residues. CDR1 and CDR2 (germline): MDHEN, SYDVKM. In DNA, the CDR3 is TGTGCCAGCAGTTCCCCGGACAGGGGGCCCTACGAGCAGTACTTC. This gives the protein CASSSPDRGPYEQYF.

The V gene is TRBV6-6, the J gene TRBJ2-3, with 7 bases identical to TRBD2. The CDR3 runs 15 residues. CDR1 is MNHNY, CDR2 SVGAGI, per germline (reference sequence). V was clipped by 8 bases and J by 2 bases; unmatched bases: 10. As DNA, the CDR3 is TGTGCCAGCCGACCTAGCGGACTAGACACAGATACGCAGTATTTT. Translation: CASRPSGLDTDTQYF.

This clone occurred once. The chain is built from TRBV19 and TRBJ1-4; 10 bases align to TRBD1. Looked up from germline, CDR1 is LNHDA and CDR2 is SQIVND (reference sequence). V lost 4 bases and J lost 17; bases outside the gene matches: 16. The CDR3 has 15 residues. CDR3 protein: CASSRTGGILLSLFF. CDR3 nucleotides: TGTGCCAGTAGTAGGACAGGGGGTATCCTTTTGAGTCTTTTTTTT.

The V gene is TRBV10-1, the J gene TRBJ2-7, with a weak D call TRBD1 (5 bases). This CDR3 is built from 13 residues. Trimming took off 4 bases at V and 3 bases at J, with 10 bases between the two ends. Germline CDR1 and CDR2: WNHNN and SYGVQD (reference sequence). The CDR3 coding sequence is TGCGCCAGCAGTGGTGGGGCCCGCTACGAGCAGTACTTC. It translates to CASSGGARYEQYF.